In its sample, the clone carrying this T cell receptor (beta chain) was seen many times. The antigen is not known. This record belongs to a study of Graves' ophthalmopathy and Graves' hyperthyroidism. Study-level findings and limits: A classifier, a 13-signature model, separated ophthalmopathy from stable hyperthyroidism with nearly 90% sensitivity and around 80% specificity.

Researchers took RNA transcripts and amplified TCR beta CDR3 regions from them. First-round RT-PCR relied on HTBI primers, and a second-round multiplex PCR came next. Each CDR3 protein gets one entry after TCRdb re-called the multiplex PCR reads with MiXCR. The repertoire holds a few hundred thousand distinct CDR3 sequences, with roughly 15% as singletons. Hyperthyroidism counted as stable given no ophthalmopathy within 18 months of follow-up. Each hyperthyroidism patient was newly diagnosed, with under 2 months' duration, and aged 18 to 65. With 8 bases removed from V and 3 bases from J, the gap between germline ends came to 11 bases. This CDR3 has 14 amino acids.

The rearrangement links TRBV12-3 or TRBV12-4 to TRBJ1-6; D might be TRBD1 (5 bases). Material for sequencing was peripheral blood. This TCR derives from an adult woman with stable Graves' hyperthyroidism. The CDR3 DNA reads as TGTGCCAGCGTGGCGGGGGGCTATAATTCACCCCTCCACTTT. Protein sequence: CASVAGGYNSPLHF.